The next 15 T cell receptor beta chains were all read from a single sample in a study of vaccination and CD4 T cells after COVID-19. Scientists ran DNA taken from cultured CD4+ T cells through the Oncomine TCR Beta short-read assay for sequencing. TCRdb re-called the PCR reads through MiXCR, storing one row per CDR3 protein. The repertoire has 15,000 to 20,000 distinct CDR3 sequences, over 25% of them found once; the top ten carry approximately 15%. Regarding treatment: approximately 10-day PBMC culture with coronavirus spike peptide pools or control peptides (ViraFEST assay). No antigen has been identified for these receptors. Sequenced: cultured CD4+ T cells from blood. The receptors were gathered from a human donor with COVID-19.

The chain combines TRBV6-4 with TRBJ1-5, with unresolved D. The CDR3 is made up of 15 amino acids. The ends were cut back, 4 bases at V and 4 bases at J, with 14 bases in the middle. From germline, CDR1 is MRHNA and CDR2 SNTAGT. CDR3 nucleotide sequence: TGTGCCAGCAGTGTGGACCCGGGGAAGAATCAGCCCCAGCATTTT. Translating it yields CASSVDPGKNQPQHF.

The V gene is TRBV6-5, the J gene TRBJ2-7, with D hard to call. Germline CDR1 and CDR2: MNHEY and SVGAGI. The CDR3 runs 12 residues. Trimming left V 2 bases short and J 7 bases short, with 9 bases between. The CDR3 loop is CASSYGLGEQYF. The DNA for the CDR3 is TGTGCCAGCAGTTACGGGTTGGGTGAGCAGTACTTC.

In DNA, the CDR3 is TGTGCCAGCAGTTACTCCGGACAGGGGGGCAATCAGCCCCAGCATTTT. Encoded protein: CASSYSGQGGNQPQHF. V usage is TRBV6-5 and J usage is TRBJ1-5, with 10 positions matching TRBD1. V dropped 0 bases and J dropped 2; count of bases not matched to a gene: 1. The CDR3 totals 16 residues. Germline lookup yields CDR1 MNHEY and CDR2 SVGAGI.

The chain couples TRBV11-2 to TRBJ1-1; D is possibly TRBD1 (6 bases). Per germline, CDR1 SGHAT and CDR2 FQNNGV. V lost 1 base and J lost 5, with 11 bases in between. The length of the CDR3 is 14 residues. CDR3 sequence (DNA): TGTGCCAGCAGCTTAGGCAGGGGACGGACTGAAGCTTTCTTT. Amino acid sequence: CASSLGRGRTEAFF.

This sequence joins TRBV5-4 and TRBJ2-7, with D possibly being TRBD1 or TRBD2 (5 bases each). This CDR3 is 15 amino acids long. Germline V gene sequence: CDR1 SGHNT, CDR2 YYREEE (reference sequence). The germline V and J ends were trimmed by 0 bases and 2 bases, with 12 bases remaining between them. CDR3: CASSLAGTQTYEQYF. The CDR3 DNA is TGTGCCAGCAGCTTGGCAGGGACCCAGACCTACGAGCAGTACTTC.

The chain joins TRBV7-2 to TRBJ1-1; TRBD1 agrees at 10 bases. Per the germline V gene, CDR1 is SGHTA and CDR2 is FQGNSA. J gave up 1 base and V 2 bases, and 1 base lay outside the gene matches. The CDR3 is 15 amino acids. The CDR3: CASSLWTGGNTEAFF. Written as DNA, the CDR3 is TGTGCCAGCAGCTTATGGACAGGGGGGAACACTGAAGCTTTCTTT.

This chain connects TRBV20-1 to TRBJ2-7; 12 positions agree with TRBD2. The CDR3 sequence is 15 residues long. CDR1 and CDR2 (germline): DFQATT, SNEGSKA (reference sequence). J was trimmed by 2 bases and V by 3 bases; bases with no gene match: 5. CDR3 sequence: CSARPGLAGTYEQYF. CDR3 sequence (DNA): TGCAGTGCTAGGCCCGGACTAGCGGGGACCTACGAGCAGTACTTC.

This clonotype was observed a few times. The V and J genes are TRBV6-1 and TRBJ1-5, with 9 bases identical to TRBD1. CDR3 length equals 15 residues. V dropped 7 bases and J dropped 5; count of bases not matched to a gene: 9. Germline V lookup: CDR1 MNHNS, CDR2 SASEGT. The chain's CDR3 is CASTLRDRADQPQHF. CDR3 nucleotides: TGTGCCAGCACCTTGCGGGACAGGGCTGATCAGCCCCAGCATTTT.

This sequence joins TRBV10-2 and TRBJ2-3, with 8 bases that match TRBD2. This CDR3 has 14 residues. V trimming: 8 bases; J trimming: 6 bases; junction bases outside the gene matches: 10. Germline lookup yields CDR1 WSHSY and CDR2 SAAADI. The CDR3 DNA sequence: TGCGCCAGCTCGGTCGGGGGGGGGCGCGATACGCAGTATTTT. Translating it yields CASSVGGGRDTQYF.

Regarding this clonotype: A read error may produce the germline difference seen at one junction end. V usage is TRBV12-3 or TRBV12-4 and J usage is TRBJ2-6; no definite D call. The CDR3 contains 13 residues. CDR3 DNA: TGTGCCGGCAGTTTACTCGGGGCCAACGTCCTGACTTTC. It translates to CAGSLLGANVLTF.

The genes are TRBV6-5 and TRBJ1-1; unclear D gene. This CDR3 contains 16 residues. Trimming removed 4 bases at V and 1 base at J, with 16 bases between. The germline gives CDR1 MNHEY, CDR2 SVGAGI. The CDR3 region is CASSFLLSGPNTEAFF. CDR3 bases: TGTGCCAGCAGTTTTTTATTATCCGGGCCGAACACTGAAGCTTTCTTT.

The chain uses TRBV6-1 and TRBJ1-3; possibly TRBD1 for D (6 bases). This CDR3 contains 16 residues. Germline CDR1 is MNHNS and CDR2 is SASEGT. Trimming took off 6 bases at V and 3 bases at J, with 18 bases between the two ends. In nucleotides, the CDR3 is TGTGCCAGCAGACTACAGGGTCTTAAAGGTGGAAACACCATATATTTT. Its translation is CASRLQGLKGGNTIYF.

This chain links TRBV19 with TRBJ1-5, with TRBD1 identical over 7 bases. V lost 1 base, J lost 0 bases, and 6 bases stayed unmatched. The CDR3 length is 17 residues. Germline assignment: CDR1 LNHDA and CDR2 SQIVND (reference sequence). This chain's CDR3 is CASSIGQGGYSNQPQHF. CDR3 DNA: TGTGCCAGTAGTATAGGACAGGGCGGTTATAGCAATCAGCCCCAGCATTTT.

The chain joins TRBV11-2 to TRBJ1-1; 8 bases match TRBD1. This CDR3 has 14 amino acids. Germline CDR1 and CDR2: SGHAT and FQNNGV. J gave up 4 bases and V 4 bases, and 5 bases lay outside the gene matches. The CDR3 reads CASSSGQGFTEAFF. The CDR3, as DNA: TGTGCCAGCAGCTCCGGACAGGGTTTCACTGAAGCTTTCTTT.

Worth noting for this clonotype: The CDR3 carries no conserved terminal phenylalanine or tryptophan, so it likely arises from a read error. The chain recombines TRBV10-1 with TRBJ2-2; no firm D call. The V gene lost 2 bases and the J gene lost 1 base, with 8 bases spanning the gap. Germline values: CDR1 WNHNN, CDR2 SYGVQD (reference sequence). This CDR3 comprises 15 residues. CDR3: CASSEMGLNTGELFC. The CDR3 DNA follows: TGCGCCAGCAGTGAGATGGGCTTGAACACCGGGGAGCTGTTTTGC.